Reported below is one T cell receptor (beta chain). Antigen: not known. CDR3 length: 13 residues. The V end lost 5 bases, the J end lost 6 bases, and 13 bases lay between the germline ends. Germline assignment: CDR1 SQVTM and CDR2 ANQGSEA. Making the TCR beta libraries involved quantitative 5'-RACE with molecular barcodes. TCRdb ran MiXCR on the 5' RACE reads and lists one entry per CDR3 protein. The table shows 650,000 to 800,000 distinct CDR3 sequences, with 15% to 20% occurring only once. This sample is part of a study of CD8 T cells in ankylosing spondylitis. Findings of the study overall: Seemingly characteristic of ankylosing spondylitis blood was a TCR beta motif consisting of about 8 highly homologous variants. Within matched ankylosing spondylitis synovial fluid, disease-linked clones were reportedly significantly enriched. Reports of some motif variants in reactive arthritis synovial fluid and blood predate this one. Relatively scarce in peripheral blood, disease-linked clones were CD8+.

The sequence derives from a male donor with ankylosing spondylitis. Input material: blood, either unsorted or a sorted T cell fraction (not recorded which). This rearrangement joins TRBV29-1 to TRBJ1-4; TRBD1 is a possible D gene (6 bases). The CDR3 region has the DNA TGCAGCGTTTCCGCTACAGGGTATGAAAAACTGTTTTTT. It translates to CSVSATGYEKLFF.